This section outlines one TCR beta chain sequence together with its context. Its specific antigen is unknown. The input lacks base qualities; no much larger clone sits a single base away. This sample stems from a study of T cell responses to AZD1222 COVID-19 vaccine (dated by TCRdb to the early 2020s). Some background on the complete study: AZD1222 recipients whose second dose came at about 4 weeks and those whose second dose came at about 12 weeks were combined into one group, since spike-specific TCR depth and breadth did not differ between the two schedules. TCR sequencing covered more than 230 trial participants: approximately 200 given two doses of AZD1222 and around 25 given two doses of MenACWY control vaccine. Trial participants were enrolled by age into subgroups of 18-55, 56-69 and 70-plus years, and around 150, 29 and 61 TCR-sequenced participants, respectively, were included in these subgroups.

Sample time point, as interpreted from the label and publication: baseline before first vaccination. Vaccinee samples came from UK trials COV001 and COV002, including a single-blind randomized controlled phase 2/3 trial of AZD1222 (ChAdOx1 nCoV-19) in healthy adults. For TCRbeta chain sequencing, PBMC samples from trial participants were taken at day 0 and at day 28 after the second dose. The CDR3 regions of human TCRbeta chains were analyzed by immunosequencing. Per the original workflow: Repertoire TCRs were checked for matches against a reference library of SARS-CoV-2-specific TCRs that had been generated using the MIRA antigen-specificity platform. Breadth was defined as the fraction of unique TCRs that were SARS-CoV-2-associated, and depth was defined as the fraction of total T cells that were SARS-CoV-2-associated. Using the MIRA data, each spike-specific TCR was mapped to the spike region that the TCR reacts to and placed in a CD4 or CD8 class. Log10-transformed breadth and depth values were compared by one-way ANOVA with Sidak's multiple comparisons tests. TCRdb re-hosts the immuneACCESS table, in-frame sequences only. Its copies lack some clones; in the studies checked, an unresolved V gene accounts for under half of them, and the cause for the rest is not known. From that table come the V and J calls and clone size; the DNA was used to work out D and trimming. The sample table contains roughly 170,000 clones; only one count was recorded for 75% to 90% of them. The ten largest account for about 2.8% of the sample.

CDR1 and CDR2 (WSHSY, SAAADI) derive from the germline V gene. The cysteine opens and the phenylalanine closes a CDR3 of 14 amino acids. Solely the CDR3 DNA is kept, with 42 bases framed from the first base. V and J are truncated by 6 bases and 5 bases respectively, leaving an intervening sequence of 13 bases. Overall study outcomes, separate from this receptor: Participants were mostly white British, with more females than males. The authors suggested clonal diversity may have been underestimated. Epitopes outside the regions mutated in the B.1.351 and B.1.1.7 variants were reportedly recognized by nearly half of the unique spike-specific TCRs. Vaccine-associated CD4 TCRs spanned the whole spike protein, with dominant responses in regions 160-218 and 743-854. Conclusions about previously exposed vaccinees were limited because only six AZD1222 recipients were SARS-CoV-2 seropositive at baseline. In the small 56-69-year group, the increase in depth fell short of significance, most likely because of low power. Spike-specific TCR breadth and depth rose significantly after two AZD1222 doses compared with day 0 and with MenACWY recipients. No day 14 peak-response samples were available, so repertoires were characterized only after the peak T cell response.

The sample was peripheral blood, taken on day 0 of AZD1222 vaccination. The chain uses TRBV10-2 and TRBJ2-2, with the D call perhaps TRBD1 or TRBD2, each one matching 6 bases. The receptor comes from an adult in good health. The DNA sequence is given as TGCGCCAGCAGCCGTCGGGGGCGGACCGGGGAGCTGTTTTTT. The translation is CASSRRGRTGELFF.